The 20 T cell receptor beta chains reported below all come from one sample, sequenced in a study of cytomegalovirus exposure and HLA in healthy donors. Primers for the PCR totalled 60 Vbeta and 13 Jbeta. Measured with immunoSEQ multiplex PCR; TCRdb has only the in-frame clones, and not every one. The table has more than 140,000 clones, around 66% seen once. Sequenced material: PBMCs. The origin of the receptors is a woman in her 30s in good health and CMV-seropositive.

The sample holds one count of this clone. CDR3 sequence (DNA): TGCGCCAGCAGCTTGGATGGTAGCGGGAGTGTTGGTGAGCAGTACTTC. This gives the protein CASSLDGSGSVGEQYF. The rearrangement joins TRBV5-1 to TRBJ2-7, with TRBD2 identical over 9 bases. With V trimmed by 0 bases and J by 7 bases, 11 bases remained unmatched. From germline, CDR1 is SGHRS and CDR2 YFSETQ. This CDR3 has 16 amino acids. Complete variable domain (other parts from reference TRBV5-1 and TRBJ2-7): KAGVTQTPRYLIKTRGQQVTLSCSPISGHRSVSWYQQTPGQGLQFLFEYFSETQRNKGNFPGRFSGRQFSNSRSEMNVSTLELGDSALYLCASSLDGSGSVGEQYFGPGTRLTVT.

The CDR3 reads CASSGGGYEQYF. As DNA, the CDR3 is TGCGCCAGCAGTGGAGGGGGTTACGAGCAGTACTTC. This rearrangement joins TRBV10-1 to TRBJ2-7, with D tentatively TRBD1 (6 bases). Trimming took off 4 bases at V and 4 bases at J, with 8 bases between the two ends. Germline V gene data show CDR1 as WNHNN and CDR2 as SYGVQD (reference sequence). The CDR3 runs 12 residues.

This clone turned up a few times. V and J are TRBV9 and TRBJ1-3; no reliable D call. CDR3 length: 14 amino acids. Between the trimmed V and J ends, which lost 0 bases and 4 bases, there was a span of 8 bases. The V gene's germline CDR1 is SGDLS and CDR2 YYNGEE. CDR3 sequence reads: CASSVGLSGNTIYF. The CDR3 DNA reads TGTGCCAGCAGCGTAGGACTATCCGGAAACACCATATATTTT.

The chain couples TRBV5-4 to TRBJ1-1, with D possibly being TRBD1 (6 bases). V was cut by 3 bases and J by 2 bases, with 8 bases left in between. This CDR3 spans 13 amino acids. The V gene's germline CDR1 is SGHNT and CDR2 YYREEE (reference sequence). CDR3 nucleotide sequence: TGTGCCAGCAGCTGGGACACCAACACTGAAGCTTTCTTT. Translating it yields CASSWDTNTEAFF.

This chain links TRBV5-4 with TRBJ1-1, with D unclear. CDR3 length: 13 residues. CDR1 and CDR2 from the germline V gene are SGHNT and YYREEE (reference sequence). The V end was cut by 0 bases, the J end by 10 bases, with 13 bases between. The CDR3 spells CASSLGTPESAFF. The CDR3 DNA reads TGTGCCAGCAGCTTGGGCACCCCGGAGTCAGCTTTCTTT.

This chain joins TRBV29-1 and TRBJ2-7; D is possibly TRBD2 (6 bases). Looked up from germline, CDR1 is SQVTM and CDR2 is ANQGSEA. V dropped 4 bases and J dropped 2 bases, with 15 bases sitting between them. The CDR3 is made up of 14 amino acids. CDR3 nucleotide sequence: TGCAGCGTTGCGACGGGACTGACCACCTACGAGCAGTACTTC. This sequence encodes CSVATGLTTYEQYF.

The chain is built from TRBV28 and TRBJ1-6; D unresolved. The CDR3 is made up of 14 amino acids. Looked up from germline, CDR1 is MDHEN and CDR2 is SYDVKM. V dropped 8 bases and J dropped 13 bases, with 21 bases sitting between them. CDR3 DNA: TGTGCCAGCCGGAGCGGGGATCAGGTGTCCCCCCTCCACTTT. Amino acid sequence: CASRSGDQVSPLHF.

The rearrangement links TRBV7-9 to TRBJ1-2; tentative D call: TRBD1 (5 bases). V was trimmed by 5 bases and J by 3 bases, leaving 10 bases between them. The CDR3 sequence is 13 residues long. Looked up from germline, CDR1 is SEHNR and CDR2 is FQNEAQ (reference sequence). DNA for the CDR3: TGTGCCAGCAGCCTAGGGGAGTACTATGGCTACACCTTC. It codes for CASSLGEYYGYTF. The full variable domain, in which reference TRBV7-9 and TRBJ1-2 provide the parts outside the CDR3, is DTGVSQNPRHKITKRGQNVTFRCDPISEHNRLYWYRQTLGQGPEFLTYFQNEAQLEKSRLLSDRFSAERPKGSFSTLEIQRTEQGDSAMYLCASSLGEYYGYTFGSGTRLTVV.

The chain has TRBV5-4 and TRBJ1-1, with D maybe TRBD1 (5 bases). In germline, CDR1 is SGHNT, CDR2 YYREEE (reference sequence). The CDR3 spans 14 residues. V gave up 0 bases and J gave up 6 bases, with 12 bases separating them. The CDR3 sequence: CASSLVGTRAEAFF. Here the CDR3 DNA reads TGTGCCAGCAGCTTGGTAGGGACTCGCGCTGAAGCTTTCTTT.

The rearrangement joins TRBV13 to TRBJ2-7, with 9 bases that match TRBD2. The CDR3 consists of 16 residues. CDR1 PRHDT and CDR2 FYEKMQ come from the germline V gene (reference sequence). V shed 1 base, J shed 4 bases, and the junction held 8 bases outside the gene matches. Here the CDR3 reads CASSLEASGVRYEQYF. CDR3 sequence (DNA): TGTGCCAGCAGCTTAGAGGCTAGCGGGGTTAGATACGAGCAGTACTTC.

V and J are TRBV14 and TRBJ2-5, with 11 nucleotides matching TRBD2. Trimming cost V 4 bases and J 4 bases; bases outside gene matches: 14. The germline gives CDR1 SGHDN, CDR2 FVKESK. The CDR3 spans 18 residues. The CDR3 coding sequence is TGTGCCAGCAGCCGAGGGGCTCTAGCGGGAGGAGCGCGAGAGACCCAGTACTTC. Its translation: CASSRGALAGGARETQYF.

The chain recombines TRBV7-9 with TRBJ1-1; tentative D call: TRBD1 (6 bases). The CDR3 is 13 amino acids. Germline-derived CDR1 and CDR2 are SEHNR and FQNEAQ (reference sequence). V was trimmed by 4 bases and J by 3 bases, leaving 9 bases between them. CDR3: CASSSGVHTEAFF. The CDR3 nucleotides are TGTGCCAGCAGCTCAGGGGTTCACACTGAAGCTTTCTTT. Complete variable domain (other parts from reference TRBV7-9 and TRBJ1-1): DTGVSQNPRHKITKRGQNVTFRCDPISEHNRLYWYRQTLGQGPEFLTYFQNEAQLEKSRLLSDRFSAERPKGSFSTLEIQRTEQGDSAMYLCASSSGVHTEAFFGQGTRLTVV.

V usage is TRBV7-6 and J usage is TRBJ2-5; D may be TRBD2 (6 bases). Trimming took off 1 base at V and 4 bases at J, with 13 bases between the two ends. This CDR3 contains 15 residues. CDR1 and CDR2 (germline): SGHVS, FNYEAQ. CDR3 DNA sequence: TGTGCCAGCAGCTTAGAATACGGGAGAGGAGAGACCCAGTACTTC. This sequence encodes CASSLEYGRGETQYF.

The chain uses TRBV5-1 and TRBJ2-1; the match to TRBD1 covers 8 bases. In germline, CDR1 is SGHRS, CDR2 YFSETQ. CDR3 length: 14 amino acids. With V trimmed by 3 bases and J by 9 bases, 8 bases remained unmatched. In DNA, the CDR3 is TGCGCCAGCAGCTCCGGACAGGGCGTGATTGAGCAGTTCTTC. It specifies CASSSGQGVIEQFF. The full variable domain, with the rest looked up from reference TRBV5-1 and TRBJ2-1, is KAGVTQTPRYLIKTRGQQVTLSCSPISGHRSVSWYQQTPGQGLQFLFEYFSETQRNKGNFPGRFSGRQFSNSRSEMNVSTLELGDSALYLCASSSGQGVIEQFFGPGTRLTVL.

This chain joins TRBV6-1 and TRBJ1-1; 10 bases line up with TRBD1. Germline V gene sequence: CDR1 MNHNS, CDR2 SASEGT. The V gene end was trimmed by 5 bases and the J gene end by 5 bases; junction bases not matched to a gene: 8. The CDR3 has 15 amino acids. In nucleotides, the CDR3 is TGTGCCAGCAGTTTCGAGACAGGGGGCTGGACTGAAGCTTTCTTT. Translation: CASSFETGGWTEAFF.

The J gene is TRBJ1-2, the V gene TRBV6-5; weak D call: TRBD1 (5 bases). The CDR3 consists of 12 residues. The V end was cut by 8 bases, the J end by 8 bases, with 15 bases between. Germline V gene lookup returns CDR1 MNHEY and CDR2 SVGAGI. The CDR3 DNA is TGTGCCAGCGGCTCGTACCGGGGGGGCTACACCTTC. Translating gives CASGSYRGGYTF.

CDR3 protein: CSARLGSSYEQYF. The CDR3 DNA sequence: TGCAGCGCCAGACTGGGGAGCTCCTACGAGCAGTACTTC. The V and J genes are TRBV29-1 and TRBJ2-7; D is perhaps TRBD2 (5 bases). The V gene lost 7 bases and the J gene lost 0 bases, with 13 bases spanning the gap. Germline values: CDR1 SQVTM, CDR2 ANQGSEA. CDR3 length: 13 residues.

This chain connects TRBV28 to TRBJ1-6; D is uncertain. Germline CDR1 is MDHEN and CDR2 is SYDVKM. Trimming removed 6 bases at V and 9 bases at J, with 24 bases between. CDR3 size: 17 residues. The CDR3 DNA sequence: TGTGCCAGCAGCAGCATGGTGTCAGGAACCTCAGGTTCACCCCTCCACTTT. This gives the protein CASSSMVSGTSGSPLHF.

This chain connects TRBV6-5 to TRBJ1-6; D perhaps matches TRBD1 (5 bases). V lost 2 bases to trimming and J lost 0 bases, with 8 bases between them. The CDR3 is made up of 16 amino acids. Germline V gene lookup returns CDR1 MNHEY and CDR2 SVGAGI. CDR3 coding DNA: TGTGCCAGCAGTTACACAGGCAGCTCCTATAATTCACCCCTCCACTTT. This gives the protein CASSYTGSSYNSPLHF.

This clone was picked up a small number of times. The chain recombines TRBV6-1 with TRBJ2-7, with 7 bases that match TRBD2. V was clipped by 6 bases and J by 2 bases; unmatched bases: 10. Per germline, CDR1 MNHNS and CDR2 SASEGT. The CDR3 contains 15 residues. CDR3 nucleotides: TGTGCCAGCAGCGTGGGCGGGAGCTTCGCCTACGAGCAGTACTTC. The encoded protein is CASSVGGSFAYEQYF.